This T cell receptor beta chain was found in a study of blood T cell repertoires in COVID-19. In the authors' workflow: From reference gene primer amplification, estimates of nucleated cell counts were derived. Some clones are missing from TCRdb's copy, which holds only in-frame ones; the method was immunoSEQ multiplex PCR. D and trimming come from the DNA, and the V and J calls and clone size come from that table. The table lists a few hundred thousand clones, approximately 81% of them singletons. Living in 20 to 30 US areas, the participants were between about 18 and 100 years of age. Each participant's cohort was designated according to participant-reported clinical history. Participants classified as exposed had met a COVID-19 case within 2 weeks before study entry. V was clipped by 9 bases and J by 1 base, with 7 bases between them. There are 12 residues in the CDR3. In germline, CDR1 is SNHLY, CDR2 FYNNEI.

This TCR derives from a woman in her 50s who had been exposed to COVID-19. V usage is TRBV2 and J usage is TRBJ1-3; D uncertain. The sequencing input was PBMCs or T cells enriched from blood (not recorded which). The CDR3 nucleotides are TGTGCCAGTAGGAGGTCTGGAAACACCATATATTTT. Its protein is CASRRSGNTIYF. The whole variable domain, filled in from reference TRBV2 and TRBJ1-3, reads EPEVTQTPSHQVTQMGQEVILRCVPISNHLYFYWYRQILGQKVEFLVSFYNNEISEKSEIFDDQFSVERPDGSNFTLKIRSTKLEDSAMYFCASRRSGNTIYFGEGSWLTVV.